The sequence of this TCR beta chain was determined in a study of T cells in women clearing cervical HPV infection. On the study more broadly: Cases' blood sampling followed lesion detection by median approximately 150 days (90 to 200).

The repertoire was sequenced with immunoSEQ multiplex PCR; TCRdb's copy has only in-frame clones and lacks some. This listing includes under 45,000 clones. Material: blood buffy coat. The clonotype originates from a woman between 18 and 75 years old with a cervical HPV16 infection that either progressed to CIN3+ or cleared (not recorded which).

This CDR3 reads CASSFSGGTDTQYF. The CDR3 DNA, read in part, is TGCGCCAGCAGCTTTTCCGGGGGCACAGATACG. This chain connects TRBV5-1 to TRBJ2-3; weak D call: TRBD2 (5 bases). The read comes to an end 3 residues before the CDR3 does, leaving the germline J gene to fill in the end. Germline CDR1 is SGHRS and CDR2 is YFSETQ. V lost 2 bases to trimming and J lost 1 base, with 8 bases between them. The CDR3 length is 14 residues.